This TCR beta chain was captured by sequencing in a study of long-term antiretroviral therapy in people with HIV. Each participant with HIV received care in the United States. With survey level as its setting, the immunoSEQ assay was v3.0. Repertoires were generated with immunoSEQ multiplex PCR, while TCRdb's copy carries only in-frame clones and drops some. The table shows some 25,000 clones, with 60% to 80% occurring only once. The V and J ends lost 4 bases and 2 bases, in that order; junction bases with no gene match: 24. The CDR3 totals 22 residues. The source was unsorted PBMCs, collected 2.1 years after starting antiretroviral therapy. This receptor was obtained from a man aged 25 to 45 with HIV. The gene calls are TRBV23-1 and TRBJ2-3, with 10 nucleotides matching TRBD2. TRBV23-1 is labeled an ORF, and its function is uncertain. In DNA form, the CDR3 reads TGCGCCAGCAGTCGGAATATCGACGACAGAAAGCGGGAGGGCAGACCCACAGATACGCAGTATTTT. This gives the protein CASSRNIDDRKREGRPTDTQYF.